One and the same sample provided the 20 T cell receptor beta chains below, sequenced in a study of shared clonotypes between healthy human individuals. Using immunoSEQ multiplex PCR, the repertoire was profiled, and TCRdb retains in-frame clones only, with some absent. The sample lists 1.6 million or so clones, 98% occurring once. The sequencing sample was made of naive CD4+ T cells sorted from blood. As to subset: CD45RA+ positively selected. Every receptor here comes from a man younger than 40 in good health.

This clone was counted a single time. This rearrangement joins TRBV28 to TRBJ2-7, with D possibly being TRBD1 (6 bases). From germline, CDR1 is MDHEN and CDR2 SYDVKM. This CDR3 contains 14 residues. Trimming stripped 6 bases from V and 5 bases from J, with 17 bases between. The CDR3 DNA reads TGTGCCAGCAGCCTGACAGGCGGAAGCCACGAGCAGTACTTC. Translating gives CASSLTGGSHEQYF.

The chain has TRBV11-2 and TRBJ2-3; 13 bases fit TRBD2. CDR1 is SGHAT and CDR2 is FQNNGV in the germline V gene. V trimming: 8 bases; J trimming: 6 bases; junction bases outside the gene matches: 14. This CDR3 contains 17 residues. The CDR3 coding sequence is TGTGCCAGCCTCTTTAACGTTGGACTAGCGGGAGAGGATACGCAGTATTTT. It encodes CASLFNVGLAGEDTQYF.

In the case of this clone: Other DNA sequences in this specimen translate into the identical CDR3. The rearrangement links TRBV18 to TRBJ2-3, with D hard to call. Germline assignment: CDR1 KGHSH and CDR2 LQKENI. The CDR3 is made up of 13 amino acids. Trimming stripped 0 bases from V and 3 bases from J, with 4 bases between. The CDR3 loop reads CASSPPSTDTQYF. The CDR3 nucleotides read TGTGCCAGCTCACCACCTTCAACAGATACGCAGTATTTT.

This chain connects TRBV7-6 to TRBJ2-7; 7 nucleotides match TRBD1. The CDR3 sequence is 13 residues long. Losses at the gene ends were 4 bases for V and 4 bases for J; bases not matched to a gene: 4. Germline assignment: CDR1 SGHVS and CDR2 FNYEAQ. The CDR3 sequence is CASSSVQGYEQYF. The DNA of the CDR3 is TGTGCCAGCAGCTCAGTACAGGGGTACGAGCAGTACTTC.

The chain links TRBV7-9 to TRBJ2-2; D is undetermined. Trimming removed 5 bases from V and 8 bases from J, with 3 bases in between. The CDR3 has 10 amino acids. Germline V CDR1 and CDR2: SEHNR, FQNEAQ (reference sequence). For the CDR3, the DNA is TGTGCCAGCAGCCCAGGGGAGCTGTTTTTT. Protein product: CASSPGELFF.

The rearrangement uses TRBV9 and TRBJ2-1, with 11 bases matching TRBD2. Looked up from germline, CDR1 is SGDLS and CDR2 is YYNGEE. This CDR3 comprises 13 residues. J gave up 6 bases and V 7 bases, and 3 bases lay outside the gene matches. Written as DNA, the CDR3 is TGTGCCAGCGAAGGACTAGCGGGCAATGAGCAGTTCTTC. This translates into CASEGLAGNEQFF.

As to this clone: Additional DNA sequences in this sample encode the identical CDR3. The V and J genes are TRBV11-3 and TRBJ2-7, with 10 positions matching TRBD2. V lost 5 bases and J lost 1; bases outside the gene matches: 2. The CDR3 is 14 amino acids. From germline, CDR1 is SGHNT and CDR2 YENEEA. Here the CDR3 reads CASSLSGGSYEQYF. DNA of the CDR3: TGTGCCAGCAGCCTTAGCGGGGGGTCCTACGAGCAGTACTTC.

This rearrangement joins TRBV7-2 to TRBJ2-3; 9 nucleotides match TRBD1. The V gene end was trimmed by 4 bases and the J gene end by 4 bases; junction bases not matched to a gene: 15. Germline CDR1 SGHTA, CDR2 FQGNSA. The CDR3 contains 18 residues. The CDR3 is CASSSAPTGTGWADTQYF. Here the CDR3 DNA reads TGTGCCAGCAGCTCGGCCCCAACCGGGACAGGGTGGGCAGATACGCAGTATTTT.

The genes are TRBV9 and TRBJ2-3, with 8 bases lining up with TRBD2. The CDR3 is 15 residues long. The germline V gene has CDR1 SGDLS and CDR2 YYNGEE. Trimming took 6 bases from V and 1 from J; bases not matched to a gene: 7. DNA for the CDR3: TGTGCCAGCACCTTGGGCGGGAGGCGCACAGATACGCAGTATTTT. Translated, it gives CASTLGGRRTDTQYF.

The chain joins TRBV5-1 to TRBJ2-1, with D perhaps TRBD1 (5 bases). This CDR3 spans 13 amino acids. The germline V and J ends were trimmed by 6 bases and 7 bases, with 14 bases remaining between them. The germline CDR1 and CDR2 sequences are SGHRS and YFSETQ. The CDR3 reads CASNPRQRNEQFF. In DNA, the CDR3 is TGCGCCAGCAACCCTCGACAGAGGAATGAGCAGTTCTTC.

The chain recombines TRBV9 with TRBJ2-5; 13 nucleotides line up with TRBD2. Per the germline V gene, CDR1 is SGDLS and CDR2 is YYNGEE. The CDR3 is 17 amino acids. V shed 3 bases, J shed 1 base, and the junction held 6 bases outside the gene matches. CDR3 sequence reads: CASSARLAGGPQETQYF. Written as DNA, the CDR3 is TGTGCCAGCAGCGCTCGACTAGCGGGAGGACCCCAAGAGACCCAGTACTTC.

A remark on this clone: Other DNA sequences in this sample translate to the same CDR3. The V and J genes are TRBV15 and TRBJ1-1; D is unresolved. V shed 0 bases and J shed 0 bases, with 5 bases lying between them. CDR3 size: 14 residues. The germline V gene encodes CDR1 LNHNV and CDR2 YYDKDF (reference sequence). In DNA form, the CDR3 reads TGTGCCACCAGCAGAGACAGACTGAACACTGAAGCTTTCTTT. Protein: CATSRDRLNTEAFF.

The genes are TRBV11-2 and TRBJ1-1; the D gene is possibly TRBD1 (6 bases). The CDR3 extends over 12 amino acids. V lost 4 bases and J lost 6, with 9 bases in between. The germline V gene has CDR1 SGHAT and CDR2 FQNNGV. CDR3 sequence: CASSWGLPEAFF. The DNA for the CDR3 is TGTGCCAGCAGCTGGGGGCTCCCTGAAGCTTTCTTT.

The chain combines TRBV18 with TRBJ2-7; D ambiguous. The CDR3 is made up of 14 amino acids. Trimming took off 0 bases at V and 3 bases at J, with 9 bases between the two ends. Germline CDR1 is KGHSH and CDR2 is LQKENI. CDR3 residues: CASSPPHGNYEQYF. CDR3 sequence (DNA): TGTGCCAGCTCACCACCCCACGGAAACTACGAGCAGTACTTC.

The chain couples TRBV20-1 to TRBJ2-5; 8 nucleotides line up with TRBD1. The CDR3 loop spans 11 amino acids. CDR1 and CDR2 (germline): DFQATT, SNEGSKA (reference sequence). J was trimmed by 9 bases and V by 5 bases; bases with no gene match: 5. The CDR3 sequence is CSAGQGTAQYF. The CDR3 DNA reads as TGCAGTGCTGGACAGGGAACGGCCCAGTACTTC.

The genes are TRBV6-1 and TRBJ2-7; D may match TRBD1 or TRBD2 (5 bases each). The germline gives CDR1 MNHNS, CDR2 SASEGT. The CDR3 spans 15 residues. Trimming removed 2 bases at V and 5 bases at J, with 16 bases between. The CDR3, as DNA: TGTGCCAGCAGTGAAAAGGGCAGGGAGAGGGACGAGCAGTACTTC. Translating it yields CASSEKGRERDEQYF.

This rearrangement joins TRBV4-1 to TRBJ2-7; D is perhaps TRBD2 (5 bases). CDR3 size: 14 residues. Germline values: CDR1 MGHRA, CDR2 YSYEKL. V was cut by 0 bases and J by 7 bases, with 13 bases left in between. The CDR3, as DNA: TGCGCCAGCAGCCAAGAGGGTCCTAGCCGTGAGCAGTACTTC. Translating gives CASSQEGPSREQYF.

This chain links TRBV5-1 with TRBJ2-3; weak D call: TRBD1 (5 bases). Trimming removed 4 bases from V and 3 bases from J, with 15 bases in between. The CDR3 is 15 residues long. The germline V gene has CDR1 SGHRS and CDR2 YFSETQ. This CDR3 reads CASSPRADVTDTQYF. CDR3 bases: TGCGCCAGCAGCCCCAGGGCGGATGTAACAGATACGCAGTATTTT.

A note on this clone: At one boundary the junction diverges from the germline segment, which might be a read error. The rearrangement uses TRBV7-2 and TRBJ2-7; 9 nucleotides agree with TRBD2. CDR1 and CDR2 from the germline V gene are SGHTA and FQGNSA. The length of the CDR3 is 12 residues. The CDR3 DNA follows: TGTGCCAGCAGCTCTAAACGTGGACTAGCGCTTTTC. It yields the protein CASSSKRGLALF.

Here the CDR3 DNA reads TGTGCCAGCAGTAATGACAGACCAACAGATACGCAGTATTTT. Translated, it gives CASSNDRPTDTQYF. The chain carries TRBV6-1 and TRBJ2-3, with a weak D call TRBD1 (5 bases). This CDR3 has 14 amino acids. V was clipped by 5 bases and J by 3 bases, with 12 bases between them. In germline, CDR1 is MNHNS, CDR2 SASEGT.